This T cell receptor (beta chain) was sequenced for a study of blood T cells in healthy people across ages. Next came a second PCR, run for about 6 to 12 cycles, which used a sample-barcoded 5' primer along with a J-beta primer mix. TCRdb ran MiXCR on the 5' RACE reads and lists one entry per CDR3 protein. Of hundreds of thousands of distinct CDR3 sequences in the sample, around 24% were seen once. The germline V gene encodes CDR1 SGHTA and CDR2 FQGNSA. The CDR3 covers 16 residues. V lost 1 base to trimming and J lost 2 bases, with 14 bases between them. These data also formed part of another study, on T cells of mothers and their children.

The clonotype was recovered from a boy between 10 and 17 years old in good health. Sample: blood. This chain connects TRBV7-2 to TRBJ2-5, with D possibly matching TRBD2 (5 bases). CDR3 sequence reads: CASSLVSGSTQETQYF. The CDR3 DNA follows: TGTGCCAGCAGCTTAGTCAGCGGATCGACACAAGAGACCCAGTACTTC. Based on the CDR3 plus reference TRBV7-2 and TRBJ2-5, the full variable domain is GAGVSQSPSNKVTEKGKDVELRCDPISGHTALYWYRQSLGQGLEFLIYFQGNSAPDKSGLPSDRFSAERTGGSVSTLTIQRTQQEDSAVYLCASSLVSGSTQETQYFGPGTRLLVL.